This paragraph reports one T cell receptor beta chain. No antigen is known for it. These data belong to a study of lymphopenia after photon versus proton radiotherapy. Study results and limitations: Proton therapy kept repertoires fairly stable, unlike photons, which gained effector/memory cells. Larger post-nadir TCR diversity loss correlated inversely with survival in deceased patients. Only patients who died were analyzed for survival; proton advantage is unproven.

The V and J ends lost 2 bases and 4 bases respectively, with 11 bases between them. The germline CDR1 and CDR2 sequences are SEHNR and FQNEAQ (reference sequence). This CDR3 has 14 amino acids. TCRdb's table, derived via immunoSEQ multiplex PCR, lists solely in-frame clones and lacks some. The repertoire has tens of thousands of clones, 92% of them found once; the top ten carry about 20%. This sequence joins TRBV7-9 and TRBJ1-1; D is perhaps TRBD1 (6 bases). The clonotype was recovered from a woman in her 40s with cholangiocarcinoma. The sequenced sample was peripheral blood, obtained from a patient treated with photon-based radiotherapy. This CDR3 is CASSLRGRGTEAFF. The DNA for the CDR3 is TGTGCCAGCAGCTTACGTGGCAGGGGCACTGAAGCTTTCTTT. Using reference TRBV7-9 and TRBJ1-1 for the parts outside the CDR3, the full variable domain is DTGVSQNPRHKITKRGQNVTFRCDPISEHNRLYWYRQTLGQGPEFLTYFQNEAQLEKSRLLSDRFSAERPKGSFSTLEIQRTEQGDSAMYLCASSLRGRGTEAFFGQGTRLTVV.